This T cell receptor beta chain was sequenced during a study of T cells after yellow fever vaccination. A note on this clonotype: What it recognizes is unknown.

CDR3 length: 13 residues. V dropped 6 bases and J dropped 6 bases, with 12 bases sitting between them. CDR1 and CDR2 (germline): MNHEY, SVGEGT. Points from the study as a whole: Post-booster samples contained most primary-vaccination clones (about 95% CD4, 88% CD8). It was a weaker secondary response, yet one that peaked faster, at day 5 versus 15.

TCR cDNA, made by 5'RACE template switching, carried an added universal primer site and UMIs. TCRdb independently ran MiXCR on the 5' RACE reads; one entry per CDR3 protein. In the table there are under 400,000 distinct CDR3 sequences, around 12% of which are singletons. The chain combines TRBV6-2 or TRBV6-3 with TRBJ1-5; D may be TRBD1 (6 bases). The TCR sequence derives from a man aged 18 to 30 who received the YFV17D yellow fever vaccine. This specimen was CD4+ T cells sorted from PBMCs, taken 15 days after the yellow fever booster vaccination. The CDR3 region is CASSLTGIQPQHF. The CDR3 region has the DNA TGTGCCAGCAGCCTAACAGGGATTCAGCCCCAGCATTTT.